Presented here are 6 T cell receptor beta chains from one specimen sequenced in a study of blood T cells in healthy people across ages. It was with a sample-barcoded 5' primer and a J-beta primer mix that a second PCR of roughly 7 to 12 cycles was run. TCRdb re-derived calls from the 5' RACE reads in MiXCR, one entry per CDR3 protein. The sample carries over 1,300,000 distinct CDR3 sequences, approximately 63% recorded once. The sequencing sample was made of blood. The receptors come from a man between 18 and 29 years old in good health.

The CDR3: CASSLWGPSSYEQYF. The CDR3 nucleotides are TGTGCCAGCAGCTTATGGGGGCCGTCCTCGTACGAGCAGTACTTC. The chain employs TRBV7-2 and TRBJ2-7; a weak D match, TRBD1 (6 bases). Germline V lookup: CDR1 SGHTA, CDR2 FQGNSA. The V and J ends lost 2 bases and 4 bases respectively, with 15 bases between them. This CDR3 is 15 amino acids long.

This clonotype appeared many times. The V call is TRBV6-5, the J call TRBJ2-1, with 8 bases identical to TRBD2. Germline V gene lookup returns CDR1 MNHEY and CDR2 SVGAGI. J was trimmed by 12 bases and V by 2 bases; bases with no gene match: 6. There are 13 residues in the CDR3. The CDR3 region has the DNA TGTGCCAGCAGTTACCCTCGGGGGGGCTTGCAGTTCTTC. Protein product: CASSYPRGGLQFF.

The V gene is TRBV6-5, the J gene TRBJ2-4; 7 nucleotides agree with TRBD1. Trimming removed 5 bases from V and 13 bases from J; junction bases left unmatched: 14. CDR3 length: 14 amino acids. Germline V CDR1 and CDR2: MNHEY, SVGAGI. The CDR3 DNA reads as TGTGCCAGCAGTAACAGGGGTGGCTCCTATGAGCAGTACTTC. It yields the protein CASSNRGGSYEQYF.

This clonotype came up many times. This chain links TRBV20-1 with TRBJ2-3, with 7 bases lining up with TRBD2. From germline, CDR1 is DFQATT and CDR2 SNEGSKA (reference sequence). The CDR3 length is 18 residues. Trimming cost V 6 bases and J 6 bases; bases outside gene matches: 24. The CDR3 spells CSARMPTRGVPVSDTQYF. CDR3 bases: TGCAGTGCCCGCATGCCCACTCGGGGGGTACCGGTGTCCGATACGCAGTATTTT.

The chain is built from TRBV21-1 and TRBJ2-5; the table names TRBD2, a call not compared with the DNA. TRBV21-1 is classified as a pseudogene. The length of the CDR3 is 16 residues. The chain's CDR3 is CASSLTGGQLQETQYF. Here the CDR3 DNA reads TGTGCCAGCAGTTTAACGGGGGGCCAATTACAAGAGACCCAGTACTTC.

The CDR3 DNA is TGTGCCAGCAGAGACTCAGGGGGCCGACGAGAGACCCAGTACTTC. This gives the protein CASRDSGGRRETQYF. This chain connects TRBV11-2 to TRBJ2-5; TRBD1 aligns across 8 bases. With 6 bases clipped from V and 4 bases from J, the junction kept 10 bases outside the gene matches. The CDR3 contains 15 residues. Germline V CDR1 and CDR2: SGHAT, FQNNGV.